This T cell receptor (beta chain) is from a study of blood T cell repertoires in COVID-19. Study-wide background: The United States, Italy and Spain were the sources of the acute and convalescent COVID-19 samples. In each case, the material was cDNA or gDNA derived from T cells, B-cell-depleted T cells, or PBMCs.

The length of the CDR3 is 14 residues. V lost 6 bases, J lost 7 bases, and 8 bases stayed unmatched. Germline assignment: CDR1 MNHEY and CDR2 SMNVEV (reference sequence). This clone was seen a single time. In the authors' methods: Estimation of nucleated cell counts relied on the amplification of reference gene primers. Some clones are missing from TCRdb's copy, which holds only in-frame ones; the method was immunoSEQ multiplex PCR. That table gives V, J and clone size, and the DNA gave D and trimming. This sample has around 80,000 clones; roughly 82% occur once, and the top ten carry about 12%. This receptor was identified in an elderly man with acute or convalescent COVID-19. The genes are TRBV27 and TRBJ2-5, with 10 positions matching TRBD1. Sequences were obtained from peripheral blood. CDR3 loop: CASSGTGVVGTQYF. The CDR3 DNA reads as TGTGCCAGCAGCGGGACAGGGGTAGTCGGGACCCAGTACTTC.